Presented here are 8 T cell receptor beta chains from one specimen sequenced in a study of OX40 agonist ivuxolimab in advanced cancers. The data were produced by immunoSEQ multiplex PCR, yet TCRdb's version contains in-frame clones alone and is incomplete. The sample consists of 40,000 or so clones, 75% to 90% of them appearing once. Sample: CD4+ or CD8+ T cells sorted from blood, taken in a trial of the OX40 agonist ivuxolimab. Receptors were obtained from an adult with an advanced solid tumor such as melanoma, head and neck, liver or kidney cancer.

The CDR3 DNA reads TGTGCCTGGAGTATGAGGGGGGGTCAGCCCCAGCATTTT. This gives the protein CAWSMRGGQPQHF. V usage is TRBV30 and J usage is TRBJ1-5, with D tentatively TRBD1 (6 bases). The ends were cut back, 2 bases at V and 6 bases at J, with 11 bases in the middle. The CDR3 has 13 amino acids. Germline CDR1 GTSNPN, CDR2 SVGIG (reference sequence). Filled out from reference TRBV30 and TRBJ1-5, the complete variable domain reads SQTIHQWPATLVQPVGSPLSLECTVEGTSNPNLYWYRQAAGRGLQLLFYSVGIGQISSEVPQNLSASRPQDRQFILSSKKLLLSDSGFYLCAWSMRGGQPQHFGDGTRLSIL.

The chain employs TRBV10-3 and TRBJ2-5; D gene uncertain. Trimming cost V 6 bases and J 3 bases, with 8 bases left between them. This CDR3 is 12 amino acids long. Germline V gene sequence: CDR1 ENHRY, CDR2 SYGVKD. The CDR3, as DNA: TGTGCCATCAGCCAGCCCGAAGAGACCCAGTACTTC. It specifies CAISQPEETQYF.

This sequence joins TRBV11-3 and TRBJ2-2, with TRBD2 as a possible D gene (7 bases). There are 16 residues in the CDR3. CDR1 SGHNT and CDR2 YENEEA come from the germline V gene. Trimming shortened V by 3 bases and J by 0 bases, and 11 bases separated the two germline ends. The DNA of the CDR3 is TGTGCCAGCAGCTTCGGGGGGCCCGCGAACACCGGGGAGCTGTTTTTT. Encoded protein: CASSFGGPANTGELFF.

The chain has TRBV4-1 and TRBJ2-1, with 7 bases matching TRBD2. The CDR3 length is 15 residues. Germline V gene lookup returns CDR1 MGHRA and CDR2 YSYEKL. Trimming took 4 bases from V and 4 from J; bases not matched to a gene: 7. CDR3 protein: CASSRGTSVYNEQFF. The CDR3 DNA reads TGCGCCAGCAGCCGGGGAACTAGCGTATACAATGAGCAGTTCTTC.

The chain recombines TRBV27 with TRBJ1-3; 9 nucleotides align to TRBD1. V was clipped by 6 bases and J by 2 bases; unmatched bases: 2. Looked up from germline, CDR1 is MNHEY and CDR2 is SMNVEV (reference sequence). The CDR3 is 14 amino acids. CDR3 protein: CASRGTGTGNTIYF. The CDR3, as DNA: TGTGCCAGCAGAGGGACAGGGACTGGAAACACCATATATTTT.

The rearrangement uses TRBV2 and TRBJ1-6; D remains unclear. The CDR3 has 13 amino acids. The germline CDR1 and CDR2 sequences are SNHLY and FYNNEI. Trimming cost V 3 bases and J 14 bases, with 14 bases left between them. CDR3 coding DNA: TGTGCCAGCAGTGAGGATAGGAAGAGGGCCCTCCACTTT. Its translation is CASSEDRKRALHF.

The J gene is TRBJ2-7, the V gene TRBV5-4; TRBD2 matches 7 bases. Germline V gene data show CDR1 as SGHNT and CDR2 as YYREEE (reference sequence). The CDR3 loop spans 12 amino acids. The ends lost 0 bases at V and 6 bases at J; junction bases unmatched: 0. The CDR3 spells CASSLAGGEQYF. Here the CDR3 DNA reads TGTGCCAGCAGCTTGGCGGGGGGCGAGCAGTACTTC.

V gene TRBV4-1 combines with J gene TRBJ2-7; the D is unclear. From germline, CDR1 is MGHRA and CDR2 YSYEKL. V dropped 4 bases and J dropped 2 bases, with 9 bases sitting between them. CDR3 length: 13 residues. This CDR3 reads CASSRDGTYEQYF. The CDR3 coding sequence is TGCGCCAGCAGCCGAGACGGCACCTACGAGCAGTACTTC.